This TCR beta chain comes out of a study of control samples from healthy donors and cancer patients. V was cut by 2 bases and J by 1 base, with 12 bases left in between. The CDR3 has 15 residues. Germline V gene data show CDR1 as WNHNN and CDR2 as SYGVQD (reference sequence). The repertoire was sequenced with immunoSEQ multiplex PCR; TCRdb's copy has only in-frame clones and lacks some. The sample consists of roughly 170,000 clones, just under 95% of them appearing once. This sequence was found in a woman between 55 and 75 years old in good health. The specimen was blood. V usage is TRBV10-1 and J usage is TRBJ2-7; D gene uncertain. The CDR3 bases are TGCGCCAGCAGTGAGCACATCACTTTGTCCTACGAGCAGTACTTC. Translated: CASSEHITLSYEQYF.